The T cell receptor beta chain described here comes from a study of T cell responses to AZD1222 COVID-19 vaccine. Comment on this clone: What it recognizes is unknown.

This CDR3 spans 15 amino acids. The J segment lost 0 bases and the V segment lost 4 bases, leaving 4 bases of the junction unmatched. The germline gives CDR1 MNHEY, CDR2 SVGEGT. Study conclusions and caveats: Spike-wide vaccine-associated CD4 TCRs dominated at 160-218 and 743-854. Without day 14 samples, only post-peak T cell repertoires were studied.

The method was immunoSEQ multiplex PCR; TCRdb's version includes in-frame clones alone and lacks a portion of them. The table has 90,000 to 120,000 clones, around 89% seen once. The V call is TRBV6-2 or TRBV6-3, the J call TRBJ2-3; 7 bases are a match to TRBD1. This TCR came from an adult in good health. This material consisted of peripheral blood, taken on day 0 of AZD1222 vaccination. CDR3 nucleotide sequence: TGTGCCAGCAGTTCCCGGGACAGCAGCACAGATACGCAGTATTTT. Protein sequence: CASSSRDSSTDTQYF.